The T cell receptor beta chain described here comes from a study of vaccination and CD4 T cells after COVID-19. Study findings and constraints: Vaccine-specific clones numbering 304 of 307 showed spike mono-reactivity in convalescent patients. Within the convalescent patients, a median about 90% of the SARS-CoV-2-reactive clones were ones that appeared only post-vaccination.

Treatment denoted: roughly 10-day PBMC culture with coronavirus spike peptide pools or control peptides (ViraFEST assay). Comments on this clonotype: Its specificity is not known.

CD4+ T cells that had been cultured provided DNA sequenced with the Oncomine TCR Beta short-read assay. TCRdb reprocessed the PCR reads with MiXCR, giving one entry per CDR3 protein. This sample has over 10,000 distinct CDR3 sequences; 60% to 65% occur once, and the top ten carry approximately 13%. V gave up 3 bases and J gave up 2 bases; unmatched junction bases: 6. CDR3 length: 15 amino acids. CDR1 and CDR2 (germline): SGHNT, YENEEA. The chain recombines TRBV11-3 with TRBJ2-5, with 7 bases lining up with TRBD1. The receptor's source is a human donor who had recovered from COVID-19. Sequencing was performed on CD4+ T cells from blood, cultured in vitro. The CDR3 nucleotides read TGTGCCAGCAGCTTCGGACAGGCAGGACAAGAGACCCAGTACTTC. This codes for CASSFGQAGQETQYF.